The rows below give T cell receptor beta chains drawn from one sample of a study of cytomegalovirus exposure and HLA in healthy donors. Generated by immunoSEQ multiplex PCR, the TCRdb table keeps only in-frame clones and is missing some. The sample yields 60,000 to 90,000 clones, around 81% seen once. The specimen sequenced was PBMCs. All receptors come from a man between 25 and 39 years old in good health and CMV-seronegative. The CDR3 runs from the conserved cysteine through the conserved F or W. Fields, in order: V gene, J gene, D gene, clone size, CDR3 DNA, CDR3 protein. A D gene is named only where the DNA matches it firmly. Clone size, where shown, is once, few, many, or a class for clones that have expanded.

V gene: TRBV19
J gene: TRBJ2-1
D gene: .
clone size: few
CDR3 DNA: TGTGCCAGTAGTCAAGGGGCCCCCTACAATGAGCAGTTCTTC
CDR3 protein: CASSQGAPYNEQFF

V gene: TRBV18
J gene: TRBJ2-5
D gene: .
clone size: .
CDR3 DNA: TGTGCCAGCTCCCCCGGAGGAAAAGAGACCCAGTACTTC
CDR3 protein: CASSPGGKETQYF

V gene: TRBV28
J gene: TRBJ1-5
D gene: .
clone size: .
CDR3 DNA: TGTGCCAGCAGGGGCTACAATCAGCCCCAGCATTTT
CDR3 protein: CASRGYNQPQHF

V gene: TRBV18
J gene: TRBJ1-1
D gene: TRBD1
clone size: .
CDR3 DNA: TGTGCCAGCTCACCGGACAGGGATCAAGCTTTCTTT
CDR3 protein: CASSPDRDQAFF

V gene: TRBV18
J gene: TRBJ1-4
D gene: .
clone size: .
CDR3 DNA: TGTGCCAGCTCACCACCCGGTTCCACTAATGAAAAACTGTTTTTT
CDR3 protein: CASSPPGSTNEKLFF

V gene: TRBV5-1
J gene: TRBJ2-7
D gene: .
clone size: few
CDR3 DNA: TGCGCCAGCAGCTTGGTTCTCCAGTCCTCCTACGAGCAGTACTTC
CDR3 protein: CASSLVLQSSYEQYF

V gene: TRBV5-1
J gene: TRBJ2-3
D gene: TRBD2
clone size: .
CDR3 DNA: TGCGCCAGCAGCCCCACCCACGGGGGGGCCACAGATACGCAGTATTTT
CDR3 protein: CASSPTHGGATDTQYF

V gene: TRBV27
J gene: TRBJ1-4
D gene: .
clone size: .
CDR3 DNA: TGTGCCAGCAGTCCCAGGGGCGGGGAAAAACTGTTTTTT
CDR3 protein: CASSPRGGEKLFF

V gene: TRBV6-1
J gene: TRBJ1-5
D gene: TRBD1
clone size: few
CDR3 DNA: TGTGCCAGCAGTGAGAAGCAGGGGGCGCTGAGCAATCAGCCCCAGCATTTT
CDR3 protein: CASSEKQGALSNQPQHF

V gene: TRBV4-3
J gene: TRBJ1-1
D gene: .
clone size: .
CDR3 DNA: TGCGCCAGCAGCCAAGGACCCGGGGGGGGTGACACTGAAGCTTTCTTT
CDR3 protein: CASSQGPGGGDTEAFF

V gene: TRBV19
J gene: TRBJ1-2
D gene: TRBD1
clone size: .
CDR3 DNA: TGTGCCAGTTCCGGACAGGGCTGGCGTGGCTACACCTTC
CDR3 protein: CASSGQGWRGYTF

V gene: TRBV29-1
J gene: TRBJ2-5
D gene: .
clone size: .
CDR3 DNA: TGCAGCGCTAGGGGGAAGAAAGAGACCCAGTACTTC
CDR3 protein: CSARGKKETQYF

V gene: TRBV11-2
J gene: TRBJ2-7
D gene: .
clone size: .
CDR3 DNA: TGTGCCAGCAGCTTAAACAATAACTACGAGCAGTACTTC
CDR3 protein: CASSLNNNYEQYF

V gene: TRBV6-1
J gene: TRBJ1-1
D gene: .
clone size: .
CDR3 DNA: TGTGCCAGCAGTGAAGGGAAAGGGGGTGACACTGAAGCTTTCTTT
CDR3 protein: CASSEGKGGDTEAFF

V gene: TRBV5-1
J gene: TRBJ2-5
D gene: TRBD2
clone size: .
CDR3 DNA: TGCGCCAGCAGCCCCCTGACTAGCGGGGGCTACCAAGAGACCCAGTACTTC
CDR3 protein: CASSPLTSGGYQETQYF

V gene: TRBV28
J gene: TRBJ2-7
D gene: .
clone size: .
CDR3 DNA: TGTGCCAGCAGTTTAGTCAGGGACGAGCAGTACTTC
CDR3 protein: CASSLVRDEQYF

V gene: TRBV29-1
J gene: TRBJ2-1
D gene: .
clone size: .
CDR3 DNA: TGCAGCGTTGAAGAAAAACAGAACAATGAGCAGTTCTTC
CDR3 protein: CSVEEKQNNEQFF